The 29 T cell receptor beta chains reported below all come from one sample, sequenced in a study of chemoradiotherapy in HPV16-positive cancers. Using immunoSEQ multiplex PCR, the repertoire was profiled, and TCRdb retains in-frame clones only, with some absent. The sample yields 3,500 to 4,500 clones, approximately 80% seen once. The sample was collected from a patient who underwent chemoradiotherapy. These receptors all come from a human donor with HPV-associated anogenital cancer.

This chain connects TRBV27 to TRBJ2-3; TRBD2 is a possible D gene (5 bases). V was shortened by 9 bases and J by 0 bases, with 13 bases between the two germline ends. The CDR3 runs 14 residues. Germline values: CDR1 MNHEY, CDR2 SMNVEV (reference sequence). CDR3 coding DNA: TGTGCCAGTGGACGGGGTTGGAGCACAGATACGCAGTATTTT. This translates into CASGRGWSTDTQYF.

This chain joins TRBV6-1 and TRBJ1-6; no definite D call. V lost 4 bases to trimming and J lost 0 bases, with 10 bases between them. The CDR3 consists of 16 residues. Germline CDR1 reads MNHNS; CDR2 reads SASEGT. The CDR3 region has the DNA TGTGCCAGCAGTGGAACCTGGGCCTCCTATAATTCACCCCTCCACTTT. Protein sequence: CASSGTWASYNSPLHF.

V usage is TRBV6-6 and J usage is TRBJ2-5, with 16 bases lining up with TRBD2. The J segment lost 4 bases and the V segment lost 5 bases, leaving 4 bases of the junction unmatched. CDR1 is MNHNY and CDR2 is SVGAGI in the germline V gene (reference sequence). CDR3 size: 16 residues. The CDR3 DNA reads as TGTGCCAGCAGTCCCGGGACTAGCGGGAGGGTAGAGACCCAGTACTTC. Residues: CASSPGTSGRVETQYF.

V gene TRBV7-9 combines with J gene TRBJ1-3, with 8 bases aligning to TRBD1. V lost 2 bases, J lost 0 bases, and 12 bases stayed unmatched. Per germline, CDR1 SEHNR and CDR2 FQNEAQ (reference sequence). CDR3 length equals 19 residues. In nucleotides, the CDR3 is TGTGCCAGCAGCTTACGGGGACAGGTGGTGTACCACTCTGGAAACACCATATATTTT. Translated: CASSLRGQVVYHSGNTIYF.

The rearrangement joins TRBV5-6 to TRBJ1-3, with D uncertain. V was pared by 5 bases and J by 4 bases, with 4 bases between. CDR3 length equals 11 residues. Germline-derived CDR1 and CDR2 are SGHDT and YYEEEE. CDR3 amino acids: CASSFGNTIYF. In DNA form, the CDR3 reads TGTGCCAGCAGTTTCGGAAACACCATATATTTT.

This chain's CDR3 is CASSPGTGEASTEAFF. The DNA of the CDR3 is TGTGCCAGCAGCCCAGGGACAGGGGAGGCGAGCACTGAAGCTTTCTTT. The chain uses TRBV4-2 and TRBJ1-1, with 10 bases aligning to TRBD1. Germline V gene lookup returns CDR1 LGHNA and CDR2 YNFKEQ. Losses at the gene ends were 4 bases for V and 4 bases for J; bases not matched to a gene: 9. The CDR3 runs to 16 residues.

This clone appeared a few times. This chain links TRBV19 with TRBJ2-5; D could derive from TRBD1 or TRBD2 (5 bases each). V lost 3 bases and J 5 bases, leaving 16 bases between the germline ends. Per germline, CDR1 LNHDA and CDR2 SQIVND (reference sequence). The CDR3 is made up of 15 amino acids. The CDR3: CASSIVQSGPETQYF. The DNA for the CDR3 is TGTGCCAGTAGTATTGTTCAGTCGGGGCCGGAGACCCAGTACTTC.

Written as DNA, the CDR3 is TGTGCCAGCAGCTTGGACGGGCTCTCCTACAATGAGCAGTTCTTC. Encoded protein: CASSLDGLSYNEQFF. The chain combines TRBV5-4 with TRBJ2-1, with unresolved D. The V end lost 0 bases, the J end lost 0 bases, and 7 bases lay between the germline ends. In germline, CDR1 is SGHNT, CDR2 YYREEE (reference sequence). CDR3 length equals 15 residues.

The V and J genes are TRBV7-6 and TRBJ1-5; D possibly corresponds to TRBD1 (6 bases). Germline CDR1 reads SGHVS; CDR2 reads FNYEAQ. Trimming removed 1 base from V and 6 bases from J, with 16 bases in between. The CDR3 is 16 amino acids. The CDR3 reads CASSLGGPRGGQPQHF. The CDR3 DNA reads TGTGCCAGCAGCTTAGGGGGCCCCAGGGGTGGTCAGCCCCAGCATTTT.

CDR3 sequence (DNA): TGTGCCAGCACCCGTAACCCTACCTCTGGAAACACCATATATTTT. It specifies CASTRNPTSGNTIYF. The gene calls are TRBV6-5 and TRBJ1-3; D is unresolved. V gave up 7 bases and J gave up 0 bases, with 13 bases separating them. The CDR3 length is 15 residues. Germline-derived CDR1 and CDR2 are MNHEY and SVGAGI.

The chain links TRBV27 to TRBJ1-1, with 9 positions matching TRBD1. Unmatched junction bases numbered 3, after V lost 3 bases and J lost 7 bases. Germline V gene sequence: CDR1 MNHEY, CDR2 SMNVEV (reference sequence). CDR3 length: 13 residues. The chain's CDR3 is CASSLDRGLEAFF. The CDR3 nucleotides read TGTGCCAGCAGTTTGGACAGGGGACTTGAAGCTTTCTTT.

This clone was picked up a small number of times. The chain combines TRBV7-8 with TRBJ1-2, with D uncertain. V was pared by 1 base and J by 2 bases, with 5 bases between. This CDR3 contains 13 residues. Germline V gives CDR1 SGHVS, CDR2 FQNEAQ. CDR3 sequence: CASSLGRNYGYTF. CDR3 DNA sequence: TGTGCCAGCAGCTTAGGGCGGAACTATGGCTACACCTTC. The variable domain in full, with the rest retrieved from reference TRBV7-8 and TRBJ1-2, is GAGVSQSPRYKVAKRGQDVALRCDPISGHVSLFWYQQALGQGPEFLTYFQNEAQLDKSGLPSDRFFAERPEGSVSTLKIQRTQQEDSAVYLCASSLGRNYGYTFGSGTRLTVV.

The CDR3 protein is CSASRPDTQYF. CDR3 coding DNA: TGCAGTGCTAGTCGCCCAGATACGCAGTATTTT. V is TRBV20-1 and J is TRBJ2-3; the D is unclear. Germline CDR1 DFQATT, CDR2 SNEGSKA (reference sequence). The V gene lost 3 bases and the J gene lost 4 bases, with 5 bases spanning the gap. The CDR3 extends over 11 amino acids.

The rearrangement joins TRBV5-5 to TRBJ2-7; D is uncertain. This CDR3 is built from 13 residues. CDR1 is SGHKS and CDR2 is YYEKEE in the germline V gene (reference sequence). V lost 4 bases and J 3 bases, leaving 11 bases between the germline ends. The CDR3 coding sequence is TGTGCCAGCAGCACCCCTACAAGCTACGAGCAGTACTTC. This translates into CASSTPTSYEQYF.

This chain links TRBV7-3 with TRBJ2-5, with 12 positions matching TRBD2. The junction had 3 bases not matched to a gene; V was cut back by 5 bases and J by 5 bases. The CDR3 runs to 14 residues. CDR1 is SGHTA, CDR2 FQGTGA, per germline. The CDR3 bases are TGTGCCAGCAGCCCGGGACTAGCGGGCGAGACCCAGTACTTC. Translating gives CASSPGLAGETQYF. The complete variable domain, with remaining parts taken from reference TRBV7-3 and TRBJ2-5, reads GAGVSQTPSNKVTEKGKYVELRCDPISGHTALYWYRQSLGQGPEFLIYFQGTGAADDSGLPNDRFFAVRPEGSVSTLKIQRTERGDSAVYLCASSPGLAGETQYFGPGTRLLVL.

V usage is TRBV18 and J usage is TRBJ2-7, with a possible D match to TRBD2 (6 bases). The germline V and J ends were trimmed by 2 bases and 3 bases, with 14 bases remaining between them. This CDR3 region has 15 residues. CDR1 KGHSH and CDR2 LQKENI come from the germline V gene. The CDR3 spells CASSPARESGYEQYF. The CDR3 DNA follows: TGTGCCAGCTCACCAGCTCGGGAGTCGGGCTACGAGCAGTACTTC.

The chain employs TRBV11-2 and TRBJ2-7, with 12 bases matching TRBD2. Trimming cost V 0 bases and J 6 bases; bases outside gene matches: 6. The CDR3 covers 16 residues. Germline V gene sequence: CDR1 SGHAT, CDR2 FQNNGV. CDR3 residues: CASSLEPGLAGLEQYF. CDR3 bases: TGTGCCAGCAGCTTAGAGCCGGGACTAGCGGGTCTCGAGCAGTACTTC.

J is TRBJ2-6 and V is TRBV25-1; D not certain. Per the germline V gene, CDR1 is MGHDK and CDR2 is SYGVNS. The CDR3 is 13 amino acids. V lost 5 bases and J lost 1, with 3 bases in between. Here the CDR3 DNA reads TGTGCCAGCAGTCTTTCTGGGGCCAACGTCCTGACTTTC. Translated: CASSLSGANVLTF. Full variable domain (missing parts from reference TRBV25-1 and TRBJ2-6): EADIYQTPRYLVIGTGKKITLECSQTMGHDKMYWYQQDPGMELHLIHYSYGVNSTEKGDLSSESTVSRIRTEHFPLTLESARPSHTSQYLCASSLSGANVLTFGAGSRLTVL.

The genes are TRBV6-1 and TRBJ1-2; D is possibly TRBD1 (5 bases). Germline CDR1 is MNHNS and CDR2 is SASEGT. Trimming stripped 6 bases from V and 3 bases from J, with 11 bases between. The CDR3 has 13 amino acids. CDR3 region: CASRLDIYYGYTF. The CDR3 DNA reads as TGTGCCAGCAGACTGGACATCTACTATGGCTACACCTTC.

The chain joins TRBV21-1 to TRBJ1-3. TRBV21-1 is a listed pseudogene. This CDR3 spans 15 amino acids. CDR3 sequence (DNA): TGTGCCAGCAGGCAATATCTACACGCACGAAACACCATATATTTT. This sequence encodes CASRQYLHARNTIYF.

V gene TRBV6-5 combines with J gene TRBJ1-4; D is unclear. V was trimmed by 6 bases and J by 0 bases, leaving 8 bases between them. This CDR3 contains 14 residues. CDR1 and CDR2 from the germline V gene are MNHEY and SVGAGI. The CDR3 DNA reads TGTGCCAGCAGGACCTTTGCAACTAATGAAAAACTGTTTTTT. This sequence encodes CASRTFATNEKLFF.

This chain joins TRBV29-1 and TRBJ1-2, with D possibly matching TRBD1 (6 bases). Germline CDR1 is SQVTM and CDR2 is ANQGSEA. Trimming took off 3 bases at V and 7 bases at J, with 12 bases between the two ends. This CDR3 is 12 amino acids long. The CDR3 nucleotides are TGCAGCGTTGATCTCAACAGGGCTGGCTACACCTTC. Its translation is CSVDLNRAGYTF.

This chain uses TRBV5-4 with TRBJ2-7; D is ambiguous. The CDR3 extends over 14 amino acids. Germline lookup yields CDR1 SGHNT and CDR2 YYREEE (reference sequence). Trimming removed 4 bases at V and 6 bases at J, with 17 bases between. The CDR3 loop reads CASSPGPTTPEQYF. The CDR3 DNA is TGTGCCAGCAGCCCCGGACCTACGACTCCCGAGCAGTACTTC. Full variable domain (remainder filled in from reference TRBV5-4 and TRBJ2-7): ETGVTQSPTHLIKTRGQQVTLRCSSQSGHNTVSWYQQALGQGPQFIFQYYREEENGRGNFPPRFSGLQFPNYSSELNVNALELDDSALYLCASSPGPTTPEQYFGPGTRLTVT.

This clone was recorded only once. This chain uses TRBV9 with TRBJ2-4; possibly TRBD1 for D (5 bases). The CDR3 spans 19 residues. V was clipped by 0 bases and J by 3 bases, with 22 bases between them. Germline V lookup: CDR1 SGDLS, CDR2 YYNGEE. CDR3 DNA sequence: TGTGCCAGCAGCGTAGGGACGAGTCTTTCCCAAGGGGACAAAAACATTCAGTACTTC. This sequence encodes CASSVGTSLSQGDKNIQYF.

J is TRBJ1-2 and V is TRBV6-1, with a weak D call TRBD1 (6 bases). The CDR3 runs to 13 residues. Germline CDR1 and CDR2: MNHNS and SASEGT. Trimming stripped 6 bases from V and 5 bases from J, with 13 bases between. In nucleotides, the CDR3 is TGTGCCAGCAGCCCAGCAGGGGAATATGGCTACACCTTC. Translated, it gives CASSPAGEYGYTF.

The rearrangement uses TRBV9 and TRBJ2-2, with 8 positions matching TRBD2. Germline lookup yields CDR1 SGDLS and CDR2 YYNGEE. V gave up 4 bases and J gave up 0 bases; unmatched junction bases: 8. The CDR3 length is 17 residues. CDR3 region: CASSLPSGGPNTGELFF. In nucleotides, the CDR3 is TGTGCCAGCAGCCTTCCGAGCGGGGGCCCGAACACCGGGGAGCTGTTTTTT.

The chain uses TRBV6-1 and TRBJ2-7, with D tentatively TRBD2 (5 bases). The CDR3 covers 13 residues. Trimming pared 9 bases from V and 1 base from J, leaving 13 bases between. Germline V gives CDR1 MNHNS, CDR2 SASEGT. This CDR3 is CASEGDLSYEQYF. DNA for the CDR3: TGTGCCAGTGAGGGAGACCTGTCCTACGAGCAGTACTTC.

The CDR3 spells CASSESTSGGNEQFF. The CDR3 DNA reads as TGCGCCAGCAGTGAGTCGACTAGCGGGGGCAATGAGCAGTTCTTC. V gene TRBV10-1 combines with J gene TRBJ2-1, with TRBD2 matching 12 bases. This CDR3 region has 15 residues. Trimming removed 0 bases from V and 6 bases from J; junction bases left unmatched: 0. Germline V CDR1 and CDR2: WNHNN, SYGVQD (reference sequence).

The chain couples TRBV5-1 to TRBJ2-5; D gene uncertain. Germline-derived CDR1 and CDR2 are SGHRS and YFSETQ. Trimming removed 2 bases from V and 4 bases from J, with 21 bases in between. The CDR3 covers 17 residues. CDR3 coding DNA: TGCGCCAGCAGCTTTCGAGTAACTGGAGATCCTCGAGAGACCCAGTACTTC. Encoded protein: CASSFRVTGDPRETQYF.